These 26 T cell receptor beta chains were sequenced from one sample in a study of T cell responses to AZD1222 COVID-19 vaccine. The table came from immunoSEQ multiplex PCR; TCRdb's copy has only in-frame clones and leaves some out. The data contain roughly 160,000 clones, roughly 92% of them seen just once; the ten biggest clones take up around 1.5%. The material sequenced was peripheral blood, taken on day 0 of AZD1222 vaccination. These receptors were taken from an adult in good health.

Points on this clone: The sample holds other DNA sequences that translate to the same CDR3. The V call is TRBV5-1, the J call TRBJ2-1, with D possibly called TRBD1 or TRBD2 (5 bases each). Trimming stripped 0 bases from V and 0 bases from J, with 10 bases between. The CDR3 runs to 16 residues. The germline gives CDR1 SGHRS, CDR2 YFSETQ. The CDR3 region is CASSLGGTSSYNEQFF. Written as DNA, the CDR3 is TGCGCCAGCAGCTTGGGTGGGACGAGCTCCTACAATGAGCAGTTCTTC.

This clone was detected only once. The chain couples TRBV2 to TRBJ2-1; 12 bases line up with TRBD2. With 6 bases clipped from V and 9 bases from J, the junction kept 6 bases outside the gene matches. Germline V gives CDR1 SNHLY, CDR2 FYNNEI. This CDR3 spans 14 amino acids. In DNA, the CDR3 is TGTGCCAGCAGCCTAGCGGGAGGGCCTGTTGAGCAGTTCTTC. Protein sequence: CASSLAGGPVEQFF.

This chain joins TRBV27 and TRBJ1-6, with TRBD1 matching 8 bases. CDR1 and CDR2 from the germline V gene are MNHEY and SMNVEV (reference sequence). CDR3 length equals 13 residues. The V gene end was trimmed by 5 bases and the J gene end by 9 bases; junction bases not matched to a gene: 3. As DNA, the CDR3 is TGTGCCAGCAGTCCGACAGGGGCTTCACCCCTCCACTTT. Translated, it gives CASSPTGASPLHF.

The rearrangement links TRBV6-5 to TRBJ2-7, with TRBD1 matching 7 bases. The CDR3 contains 15 residues. V shed 6 bases and J 2 bases; nucleotides not matched to a gene: 10. Germline V lookup: CDR1 MNHEY, CDR2 SVGAGI. The CDR3 DNA sequence: TGTGCCAGCAGCTTCCTGGACAGGCAGACCTACGAGCAGTACTTC. This sequence encodes CASSFLDRQTYEQYF.

The chain links TRBV11-2 to TRBJ1-2; D call uncertain. The CDR3 is made up of 14 amino acids. From germline, CDR1 is SGHAT and CDR2 FQNNGV. V was trimmed by 1 base and J by 1 base, leaving 7 bases between them. This CDR3 reads CASSLVSFNYGYTF. CDR3 DNA: TGTGCCAGCAGCTTAGTTTCCTTTAACTATGGCTACACCTTC.

Here the CDR3 DNA reads TGTGCCAGCAGCCGCGGAATGGGACTAGTCAGTTCAGATACGCAGTATTTT. Translating gives CASSRGMGLVSSDTQYF. The chain recombines TRBV7-2 with TRBJ2-3, with 8 bases that match TRBD2. From germline, CDR1 is SGHTA and CDR2 FQGNSA. The CDR3 is made up of 17 amino acids. J was trimmed by 4 bases and V by 5 bases; bases with no gene match: 14.

The chain recombines TRBV18 with TRBJ1-6, with D hard to call. The CDR3 has 14 amino acids. Germline V gene sequence: CDR1 KGHSH, CDR2 LQKENI. The V end was cut by 1 base, the J end by 10 bases, with 11 bases between. This CDR3 reads CASSPRDKESPLHF. The CDR3 DNA sequence: TGTGCCAGCTCACCACGTGACAAAGAATCACCCCTCCACTTT.

The V and J genes are TRBV18 and TRBJ1-1, with D uncertain. Germline V gene sequence: CDR1 KGHSH, CDR2 LQKENI. V lost 3 bases, J lost 1 base, and 6 bases lay in between. The CDR3 contains 13 residues. The CDR3 coding sequence is TGTGCCAGCTCACCCCTCCAGAACACTGAAGCTTTCTTT. It codes for CASSPLQNTEAFF.

On this clone itself: An end of the junction does not agree with germline; a read error may underlie this. This chain joins TRBV7-9 and TRBJ2-7; the D gene is possibly TRBD2 (5 bases). The CDR3 totals 8 residues. Germline V gives CDR1 SEHNR, CDR2 FQNEAQ (reference sequence). The CDR3 DNA follows: TGTGCCAGCAGCCCTGGGAGCTTC. This translates into CASSPGSF.

The chain joins TRBV6-5 to TRBJ1-5; 8 bases are a match to TRBD1. Per germline, CDR1 MNHEY and CDR2 SVGAGI. This CDR3 has 14 residues. V shed 2 bases, J shed 6 bases, and the junction held 3 bases outside the gene matches. CDR3 DNA: TGTGCCAGCAGTTACGGACAGGGAAGTCAGCCCCAGCATTTT. Protein sequence: CASSYGQGSQPQHF.

The V call is TRBV5-4, the J call TRBJ2-2; possibly TRBD2 for D (7 bases). V was trimmed by 0 bases and J by 6 bases, leaving 18 bases between them. Germline assignment: CDR1 SGHNT and CDR2 YYREEE (reference sequence). There are 17 residues in the CDR3. CDR3: CASSLARGGGVPGELFF. CDR3 bases: TGTGCCAGCAGCTTGGCCAGAGGGGGAGGGGTGCCCGGGGAGCTGTTTTTT.

The chain recombines TRBV7-6 with TRBJ2-7; D possibly corresponds to TRBD1 (6 bases). Germline V gene sequence: CDR1 SGHVS, CDR2 FNYEAQ. The CDR3 contains 15 residues. V was trimmed by 5 bases and J by 0 bases, leaving 14 bases between them. The CDR3: CASSVDTGSSYEQYF. CDR3 sequence (DNA): TGTGCCAGCAGCGTCGATACAGGGAGCTCCTACGAGCAGTACTTC.

The rearrangement links TRBV5-1 to TRBJ1-5; D unresolved. V was shortened by 5 bases and J by 0 bases, with 9 bases between the two germline ends. In germline, CDR1 is SGHRS, CDR2 YFSETQ. This CDR3 is 14 amino acids long. CDR3 in amino acids: CASRVRPSNQPQHF. The CDR3 DNA follows: TGCGCCAGCAGAGTCCGCCCTAGCAATCAGCCCCAGCATTTT. The full variable domain, with the rest looked up from reference TRBV5-1 and TRBJ1-5, is KAGVTQTPRYLIKTRGQQVTLSCSPISGHRSVSWYQQTPGQGLQFLFEYFSETQRNKGNFPGRFSGRQFSNSRSEMNVSTLELGDSALYLCASRVRPSNQPQHFGDGTRLSIL.

The rearrangement links TRBV6-5 to TRBJ1-1, with D perhaps matching TRBD1 (5 bases). The CDR3 has 13 amino acids. CDR1 MNHEY and CDR2 SVGAGI come from the germline V gene. The germline V and J ends were trimmed by 5 bases and 5 bases, with 12 bases remaining between them. CDR3 region: CASSNERGTEAFF. The CDR3 DNA follows: TGTGCCAGCAGTAACGAAAGGGGAACTGAAGCTTTCTTT.

The V call is TRBV29-1, the J call TRBJ1-4, with D perhaps matching TRBD1 (6 bases). CDR1 and CDR2 (germline): SQVTM, ANQGSEA. Between the trimmed V and J ends, which lost 7 bases and 1 base, there was a span of 22 bases. This CDR3 is 17 amino acids long. CDR3 sequence reads: CSGYYRAPHQTNEKLFF. For the CDR3, the DNA is TGCAGCGGTTATTACAGGGCCCCACATCAAACTAATGAAAAACTGTTTTTT. The complete variable domain, with remaining parts taken from reference TRBV29-1 and TRBJ1-4, reads SAVISQKPSRDICQRGTSLTIQCQVDSQVTMMFWYRQQPGQSLTLIATANQGSEATYESGFVIDKFPISRPNLTFSTLTVSNMSPEDSSIYLCSGYYRAPHQTNEKLFFGSGTQLSVL.

This chain joins TRBV11-2 and TRBJ1-5, with 9 bases identical to TRBD1. V trimming: 4 bases; J trimming: 2 bases; junction bases outside the gene matches: 3. The CDR3 is 15 amino acids. Germline assignment: CDR1 SGHAT and CDR2 FQNNGV. CDR3 region: CASSSDRGGNQPQHF. The CDR3 nucleotides read TGTGCCAGCAGCTCGGACAGGGGTGGCAATCAGCCCCAGCATTTT.

The V gene is TRBV2, the J gene TRBJ1-4, with 7 bases identical to TRBD1. With V trimmed by 7 bases and J by 7 bases, 6 bases remained unmatched. The CDR3 is 13 amino acids. Germline CDR1 and CDR2: SNHLY and FYNNEI. The CDR3 DNA is TGTGCCAGCAAGGGGACAGTGGTTGAAAAACTGTTTTTT. Residues: CASKGTVVEKLFF.

This chain connects TRBV7-2 to TRBJ2-3, with D uncertain. The germline V gene encodes CDR1 SGHTA and CDR2 FQGNSA. This CDR3 has 14 residues. The V and J ends lost 8 bases and 2 bases respectively, with 14 bases between them. The CDR3 reads CASSNSFSTDTQYF. The CDR3 coding sequence is TGTGCCAGCTCTAATTCGTTTTCCACAGATACGCAGTATTTT.

The chain joins TRBV20-1 to TRBJ1-5, with D possibly matching TRBD1 (5 bases). CDR3 length equals 14 residues. Germline values: CDR1 DFQATT, CDR2 SNEGSKA (reference sequence). Trimming stripped 3 bases from V and 2 bases from J, with 11 bases between. The CDR3 DNA is TGCAGTGCTAGTCGTGGACAAGGCAATCAGCCCCAGCATTTT. Protein product: CSASRGQGNQPQHF.

The chain is built from TRBV10-2 and TRBJ1-5, with TRBD1 identical over 9 bases. J was trimmed by 2 bases and V by 6 bases; bases with no gene match: 5. From germline, CDR1 is WSHSY and CDR2 SAAADI. This CDR3 contains 15 residues. The CDR3 region has the DNA TGCGCCAGCAGACAGGGGGCGCTTGGCAATCAGCCCCAGCATTTT. Amino acid sequence: CASRQGALGNQPQHF.

The chain employs TRBV12-5 and TRBJ2-5, with D perhaps TRBD1 or TRBD2 (5 bases each). Germline V lookup: CDR1 LGHNT, CDR2 FRNRAP. Deletions cut 6 bases from V and 9 bases from J, with 14 bases between. CDR3 length: 12 residues. CDR3 nucleotide sequence: TGTGCTAGTGGCTGGGGACCCACGGCCCAGTACTTC. Translation gives CASGWGPTAQYF.

The V gene is TRBV12-3 or TRBV12-4, the J gene TRBJ1-1, with D possibly being TRBD1 (5 bases). The CDR3 consists of 12 residues. The V and J ends lost 6 bases and 3 bases respectively, with 8 bases between them. The CDR3 region has the DNA TGTGCCAGCAGCTCAGGGTACACTGAAGCTTTCTTT. Its protein is CASSSGYTEAFF.

The rearrangement joins TRBV5-1 to TRBJ2-5; no clear D gene. CDR3 size: 14 residues. The V gene's germline CDR1 is SGHRS and CDR2 YFSETQ. Trimming removed 4 bases at V and 7 bases at J, with 17 bases between. The CDR3 sequence is CASSASPSSGTQYF. The CDR3 DNA follows: TGCGCCAGCAGCGCTTCCCCCTCCTCAGGGACCCAGTACTTC.

This clone was found once. The rearrangement links TRBV6-1 to TRBJ1-2; TRBD1 might be the D (6 bases). CDR1 MNHNS and CDR2 SASEGT come from the germline V gene. The CDR3 spans 14 residues. V lost 2 bases and J lost 4, with 11 bases in between. The CDR3 DNA follows: TGTGCCAGCAGTGAAAGGGGGGAAGCCTATGGCTACACCTTC. Residues: CASSERGEAYGYTF.

The chain joins TRBV27 to TRBJ1-1; D is undetermined. Germline values: CDR1 MNHEY, CDR2 SMNVEV (reference sequence). The germline V and J ends were trimmed by 3 bases and 1 base, with 6 bases remaining between them. The CDR3 contains 13 residues. The CDR3 DNA is TGTGCCAGCAGTTTCGGATGGAACACTGAAGCTTTCTTT. Protein: CASSFGWNTEAFF.

The chain carries TRBV3-1 (or the pseudogene TRBV3-2) and TRBJ1-2; perhaps TRBD1 as D (5 bases). Germline V gene data show CDR1 as LGHDT and CDR2 as YNNKEL (reference sequence). V lost 2 bases and J lost 4, with 23 bases in between. The CDR3 length is 18 residues. Written as DNA, the CDR3 is TGTGCCAGCAGCCAATTTGTGGCCGTGGGGACGGTCTTCTATGGCTACACCTTC. It codes for CASSQFVAVGTVFYGYTF.